The clone carrying this T cell receptor beta chain occurred a few times. Its antigen is still unknown. V was trimmed by 6 bases and J by 7 bases, leaving 13 bases between them. CDR3 size: 14 residues. This specimen comes from a study of T-cell memory formation after mild COVID-19. Points from the study as a whole: Several responding clones turned up in pre-infection memory, indicating that cross-reactive memory may have taken part.

Using its own MiXCR run on the 5' RACE reads, TCRdb lists one record per CDR3 protein. The table records hundreds of thousands of distinct CDR3 sequences, 15% to 20% of them present only once. Sequencing input: PBMCs or a T cell subset sorted from them (not recorded which). The source of this sequence is a man younger than 35 who had mild COVID-19 (a few samples of this study predate the infection). Cell type and time point are not known. This sequence joins TRBV12-3 or TRBV12-4 and TRBJ1-6; perhaps TRBD1 as D (5 bases). CDR3 protein: CASRPDGQNSPLHF. The CDR3 DNA reads as TGTGCCAGCAGACCTGACGGACAAAATTCACCCCTCCACTTT.